The following is a T cell receptor beta chain sequence with its context. The repertoire was sequenced with immunoSEQ multiplex PCR; TCRdb's copy has only in-frame clones and lacks some. The table shows about 1.1 million clones, with 78% occurring only once. The sample comes from a study of shared clonotypes between healthy human individuals. The wider study: Each donor's CD4 naive and CD4 memory cells filled three plates apiece, CD8 naive two, and CD8 memory one.

The CDR3 has 12 residues. V was trimmed by 8 bases and J by 2 bases, leaving 10 bases between them. CDR1 and CDR2 from the germline V gene are MDHEN and SYDVKM. The chain carries TRBV28 and TRBJ2-7; D gene uncertain. The source of this sequence is a man in his late teens or twenties in good health. Some clones in this sample may be carry-over from other donors' samples. The sequencing sample was made of memory CD4+ T cells from PBMCs. Documented subset: CD45RA-negative fraction. CDR3 coding DNA: TGTGCCAGCGAACGAGGAACCTACGAGCAGTACTTC. Translated, it gives CASERGTYEQYF. Variable domain in full (rest from reference TRBV28 and TRBJ2-7): DVKVTQSSRYLVKRTGEKVFLECVQDMDHENMFWYRQDPGLGLRLIYFSYDVKMKEKGDIPEGYSVSREKKERFSLILESASTNQTSMYLCASERGTYEQYFGPGTRLTVT.